The clone carrying this TCR beta chain was recorded at least ten times. Its antigen is unknown. Genomic DNA was employed as the template in profiling TCR beta VDJ and CDR3. TCRdb passed the reads through MiXCR, listing each CDR3 protein once. The sample records about 290,000 distinct CDR3 sequences, roughly 59% being singletons. CD8+CD57+ cell expansion had been shown by flow cytometry in patients chosen for sequencing. All participating patients were living with severe acquired aplastic anemia. None of the patients had been given any therapy when their blood was sampled. Germline V gene sequence: CDR1 SEHNR, CDR2 FQNEAQ (reference sequence). The CDR3 sequence is 14 residues long. The record originates from a study of CD8+CD57+ T cells in acquired aplastic anemia. The study, taken as a whole, reports: Roughly 30 was the count of CD8+ CDR3 sequences that patients shared with controls. Between patients and controls, CD8+ Simpson's diversity did not vary significantly.

The V and J genes are TRBV7-9 and TRBJ1-3; 7 bases are a match to TRBD1. The clonotype was recovered from a human donor with aplastic anemia. Specimen: sorted CD4+, CD8+, or CD8+CD57+ T cells (not recorded which) from PBMCs. CDR3 residues: CANTGESSGNTIYF. The DNA for the CDR3 is TGTGCGAACACAGGGGAGAGCTCTGGAAACACCATATATTTT.